The 3 T cell receptor beta chains below all came from one sample that was sequenced in a study of technical replicates of blood from a few donors. Libraries were prepared by immunoSEQ multiplex PCR; TCRdb keeps only in-frame clonotypes and omits some of them. Of some 96,000 clones in the sample, about 94% were seen once. The sample was T cells isolated from PBMCs. These receptors were obtained from a human donor in good health.

As DNA, the CDR3 is TGTGCCAGCAGTGAAGGCGATCAGCCCCAGCATTTT. The encoded protein is CASSEGDQPQHF. The chain recombines TRBV6-1 with TRBJ1-5; D gene uncertain. The length of the CDR3 is 12 residues. V was trimmed by 1 base and J by 5 bases, leaving 3 bases between them. Germline-derived CDR1 and CDR2 are MNHNS and SASEGT.

The rearrangement links TRBV15 to TRBJ2-4, with D perhaps matching TRBD2 (6 bases). The V and J ends lost 3 bases and 8 bases respectively, with 32 bases between them. CDR1 is LNHNV, CDR2 YYDKDF, per germline (reference sequence). The CDR3 runs to 20 residues. The CDR3 region has the DNA TGTGCCACCAGCAGCGGGGGACGAGGAGGAAAGGGTTGGTTTGAATACATTCAGTACTTC. Translation gives CATSSGGRGGKGWFEYIQYF.

This clone has a count of ten or more. CDR3 in amino acids: CASSQGQLRNTEAFF. The CDR3 DNA sequence: TGCGCCAGCAGCCAAGGACAACTCCGAAACACTGAAGCTTTCTTT. The chain employs TRBV4-1 and TRBJ1-1; D unclear. CDR3 length equals 15 residues. Looked up from germline, CDR1 is MGHRA and CDR2 is YSYEKL. V was cut by 1 base and J by 2 bases, with 11 bases left in between.